The 27 T cell receptor beta chains below all came from one sample that was sequenced in a study of blood T cell repertoires in COVID-19. Measured with immunoSEQ multiplex PCR; TCRdb has only the in-frame clones, and not every one. The table lists about 230,000 clones, around four fifths of them singletons. The sequencing input was peripheral blood. These receptor sequences come from a man aged 40-50 years with active or convalescent COVID-19.

This chain joins TRBV12-5 and TRBJ2-7, with D tentatively TRBD2 (6 bases). Germline V lookup: CDR1 LGHNT, CDR2 FRNRAP. The CDR3 extends over 13 amino acids. V was trimmed by 6 bases and J by 0 bases, leaving 9 bases between them. Here the CDR3 reads CASGAGSSYEQYF. Here the CDR3 DNA reads TGTGCTAGTGGGGCGGGGAGCTCCTACGAGCAGTACTTC.

The chain combines TRBV10-3 with TRBJ2-3; weak D call: TRBD2 (5 bases). CDR1 and CDR2 (germline): ENHRY, SYGVKD. This CDR3 is built from 14 residues. The V end lost 3 bases, the J end lost 1 base, and 8 bases lay between the germline ends. The CDR3, as DNA: TGTGCCATCAGTGAATACGGGGGCACAGATACGCAGTATTTT. Protein sequence: CAISEYGGTDTQYF.

This chain uses TRBV10-3 with TRBJ2-2, with D perhaps TRBD1 (6 bases). The CDR3 is made up of 17 amino acids. The germline V and J ends were trimmed by 0 bases and 2 bases, with 13 bases remaining between them. Germline CDR1 and CDR2: ENHRY and SYGVKD. CDR3 loop: CAISESSRGLNTGELFF. CDR3 in DNA: TGTGCCATCAGTGAGTCTTCTAGGGGGTTAAACACCGGGGAGCTGTTTTTT.

The rearrangement uses TRBV6-2 or TRBV6-3 and TRBJ1-6, with TRBD1 identical over 7 bases. CDR3 length: 17 residues. J was trimmed by 3 bases and V by 0 bases; bases with no gene match: 5. CDR1 and CDR2 from the germline V gene are MNHEY and SVGEGT. The CDR3 sequence is CASSYSAGTDYNSPLHF. The CDR3 DNA follows: TGTGCCAGCAGTTACTCGGCCGGGACAGACTATAATTCACCCCTCCACTTT.

This rearrangement joins TRBV11-2 to TRBJ1-2, with TRBD1 identical over 12 bases. V was pared by 3 bases and J by 8 bases, with 7 bases of the junction left unmatched. CDR3 length: 15 amino acids. In germline, CDR1 is SGHAT, CDR2 FQNNGV. CDR3 sequence: CASSLGDRGPDGYTF. The CDR3 nucleotides are TGTGCCAGCAGCTTGGGGGACAGGGGGCCCGACGGCTACACCTTC.

This chain uses TRBV5-1 with TRBJ1-6; TRBD1 aligns across 8 bases. Trimming removed 0 bases from V and 10 bases from J; junction bases left unmatched: 3. The CDR3 length is 14 residues. Germline lookup yields CDR1 SGHRS and CDR2 YFSETQ. The CDR3 DNA is TGCGCCAGCAGCTTGGTACAGGGGGGCTCACCCCTCCACTTT. It yields the protein CASSLVQGGSPLHF.

The chain combines TRBV5-1 with TRBJ2-1; 10 bases fit TRBD2. Germline assignment: CDR1 SGHRS and CDR2 YFSETQ. This CDR3 has 14 residues. With 1 base clipped from V and 8 bases from J, the junction kept 3 bases outside the gene matches. CDR3 bases: TGCGCCAGCAGCTTGCAGCGGGGGGGCCATGAGCAGTTCTTC. This sequence encodes CASSLQRGGHEQFF.

The chain recombines TRBV9 with TRBJ1-1; TRBD1 might be the D (6 bases). Per germline, CDR1 SGDLS and CDR2 YYNGEE. CDR3 size: 15 residues. The germline V and J ends were trimmed by 4 bases and 5 bases, with 18 bases remaining between them. The CDR3 DNA is TGTGCCAGCAGCCCAGAGGTAGGGGGATGGACTGAAGCTTTCTTT. This codes for CASSPEVGGWTEAFF.

The chain is built from TRBV9 and TRBJ2-7; TRBD1 agrees at 10 bases. V dropped 4 bases and J dropped 4; count of bases not matched to a gene: 5. The CDR3 spans 14 residues. Looked up from germline, CDR1 is SGDLS and CDR2 is YYNGEE. The CDR3 DNA sequence: TGTGCCAGCAGCCCCCGGGACAGGGGATACGAGCAGTACTTC. As protein: CASSPRDRGYEQYF.

This rearrangement joins TRBV4-1 to TRBJ2-5; possibly TRBD2 for D (6 bases). The V gene's germline CDR1 is MGHRA and CDR2 YSYEKL. The ends were cut back, 0 bases at V and 7 bases at J, with 21 bases in the middle. The CDR3 has 17 amino acids. The CDR3 bases are TGCGCCAGCAGCCAAGATCAACCGGGGACTCCCTGGGGGACCCAGTACTTC. Translating it yields CASSQDQPGTPWGTQYF.

The chain employs TRBV7-2 and TRBJ2-7; TRBD1 is a possible D gene (6 bases). V lost 3 bases and J 4 bases, leaving 28 bases between the germline ends. This CDR3 contains 19 residues. Germline loops: CDR1 SGHTA, CDR2 FQGNSA. The DNA of the CDR3 is TGTGCCAGCAGCTTGGGGTGGATATCGATCAACAGGGAATGGTACGAGCAGTACTTC. Translating gives CASSLGWISINREWYEQYF.

The DNA of the CDR3 is TGCGCCAGCAGCCAAGATCCGGGCGGGGGGGGCACAGATACGCAGTATTTT. As protein: CASSQDPGGGGTDTQYF. The J gene is TRBJ2-3, the V gene TRBV4-1; 9 positions agree with TRBD2. Germline V gene data show CDR1 as MGHRA and CDR2 as YSYEKL. The CDR3 is 17 amino acids. The trim removed 0 bases at V and 1 base at J, leaving 5 bases unmatched.

The rearrangement uses TRBV5-1 and TRBJ2-2; 8 bases agree with TRBD2. The CDR3 covers 16 residues. From germline, CDR1 is SGHRS and CDR2 YFSETQ. Trimming cost V 3 bases and J 6 bases; bases outside gene matches: 10. CDR3 protein: CASSSRVLAVAGELFF. The CDR3 DNA follows: TGCGCCAGCAGCTCGCGCGTACTAGCGGTAGCCGGGGAGCTGTTTTTT.

The gene calls are TRBV2 and TRBJ1-4; D is uncertain. The CDR3 is 13 residues long. CDR1 is SNHLY and CDR2 is FYNNEI in the germline V gene. The V end lost 6 bases, the J end lost 8 bases, and 13 bases lay between the germline ends. CDR3 loop: CASSQSLEEKLFF. Here the CDR3 DNA reads TGTGCCAGCAGCCAATCCTTGGAGGAAAAACTGTTTTTT. Full variable domain (remainder filled in from reference TRBV2 and TRBJ1-4): EPEVTQTPSHQVTQMGQEVILRCVPISNHLYFYWYRQILGQKVEFLVSFYNNEISEKSEIFDDQFSVERPDGSNFTLKIRSTKLEDSAMYFCASSQSLEEKLFFGSGTQLSVL.

The chain carries TRBV9 and TRBJ2-1; TRBD2 matches 12 bases. The CDR3 has 16 residues. J lost 8 bases, V lost 3 bases, and 9 bases had no gene match. Germline CDR1 is SGDLS and CDR2 is YYNGEE. CDR3 sequence (DNA): TGTGCCAGCAGCGGTGCCGGACTAGCGGGGATCTATGAGCAGTTCTTC. This sequence encodes CASSGAGLAGIYEQFF.

The gene calls are TRBV19 and TRBJ1-1; D gene ambiguous. This CDR3 is 15 amino acids long. In germline, CDR1 is LNHDA, CDR2 SQIVND (reference sequence). The V and J ends lost 5 bases and 1 base respectively, with 14 bases between them. The CDR3 protein is CASSLYPTGNTEAFF. The CDR3, as DNA: TGTGCCAGTAGTCTTTACCCGACTGGGAACACTGAAGCTTTCTTT. Full variable domain (rest looked up from reference TRBV19 and TRBJ1-1): DGGITQSPKYLFRKEGQNVTLSCEQNLNHDAMYWYRQDPGQGLRLIYYSQIVNDFQKGDIAEGYSVSREKKESFPLTVTSAQKNPTAFYLCASSLYPTGNTEAFFGQGTRLTVV.

The chain is built from TRBV30 and TRBJ1-6; TRBD1 matches at 7 bases. The V gene end was trimmed by 6 bases and the J gene end by 7 bases; junction bases not matched to a gene: 9. Germline CDR1 and CDR2: GTSNPN and SVGIG (reference sequence). The CDR3 contains 14 residues. In nucleotides, the CDR3 is TGTGCCTGCCGACAGGGTTCAGGGAATTCACCCCTCCACTTT. Its translation is CACRQGSGNSPLHF.

This clone was seen at least ten times. CDR3 protein: CASSSLTDTQETQYF. CDR3 in DNA: TGTGCCAGTAGTAGCTTGACAGACACTCAAGAGACCCAGTACTTC. The chain joins TRBV19 to TRBJ2-5, with D tentatively TRBD1 (5 bases). This CDR3 region has 15 residues. The V gene lost 4 bases and the J gene lost 2 bases, with 14 bases spanning the gap. The germline V gene has CDR1 LNHDA and CDR2 SQIVND (reference sequence).

The J gene is TRBJ1-6, the V gene TRBV6-5, with D possibly matching TRBD1 (5 bases). The V gene lost 0 bases and the J gene lost 7 bases, with 10 bases spanning the gap. Germline loops: CDR1 MNHEY, CDR2 SVGAGI. CDR3 length equals 15 residues. In DNA, the CDR3 is TGTGCCAGCAGTTACTCGGGGGGAGGGAATTCACCCCTCCACTTT. It is translated as CASSYSGGGNSPLHF.

The rearrangement uses TRBV6-1 and TRBJ1-2; unclear D gene. The V gene lost 5 bases and the J gene lost 4 bases, with 11 bases spanning the gap. The CDR3 length is 13 residues. From germline, CDR1 is MNHNS and CDR2 SASEGT. For the CDR3, the DNA is TGTGCCAGCAGTTTCACAGTCTCCTATGGCTACACCTTC. Its translation is CASSFTVSYGYTF.

As concerns this clone: An end of the junction does not agree with germline; a read error may underlie this. This sequence joins TRBV7-7 and TRBJ2-3; 9 bases fit TRBD2. The germline V gene has CDR1 SSHAT and CDR2 FNYEAQ (reference sequence). The CDR3 is 15 amino acids. CDR3 region: CASSLGSGGTDTQYF. DNA of the CDR3: TGTGCTAGCAGCTTAGGTAGCGGGGGAACAGATACGCAGTATTTT.

This CDR3 is CASSTGGLGYTF. In DNA form, the CDR3 reads TGTGCCAGTAGTACAGGGGGACTTGGCTACACCTTC. The gene calls are TRBV19 and TRBJ1-2, with 7 bases identical to TRBD1. CDR1 and CDR2 (germline): LNHDA, SQIVND (reference sequence). V gave up 4 bases and J gave up 7 bases; unmatched junction bases: 3. CDR3 size: 12 residues.

This clone came up a few times. J is TRBJ1-6 and V is TRBV5-1; D is possibly TRBD1 (6 bases). The CDR3 covers 15 residues. V lost 2 bases and J 9 bases, leaving 15 bases between the germline ends. Germline V gene sequence: CDR1 SGHRS, CDR2 YFSETQ. The CDR3 nucleotides are TGCGCCAGCAGCTTTTCGGGACATACAAGTTCACCCCTCCACTTT. This gives the protein CASSFSGHTSSPLHF.

The chain is built from TRBV5-1 and TRBJ1-3, with TRBD1 as a possible D gene (5 bases). The V end lost 1 base, the J end lost 4 bases, and 15 bases lay between the germline ends. Germline V gene sequence: CDR1 SGHRS, CDR2 YFSETQ. The CDR3 has 16 residues. The CDR3 loop reads CASSLNPGLTGNTIYF. The CDR3 region has the DNA TGCGCCAGCAGCTTGAACCCGGGACTAACGGGAAACACCATATATTTT. Based on the CDR3 plus reference TRBV5-1 and TRBJ1-3, the full variable domain is KAGVTQTPRYLIKTRGQQVTLSCSPISGHRSVSWYQQTPGQGLQFLFEYFSETQRNKGNFPGRFSGRQFSNSRSEMNVSTLELGDSALYLCASSLNPGLTGNTIYFGEGSWLTVV.

The chain recombines TRBV30 with TRBJ1-2; D is undetermined. CDR1 and CDR2 (germline): GTSNPN, SVGIG (reference sequence). CDR3 length equals 14 residues. V was cut by 3 bases and J by 4 bases, with 15 bases left in between. This CDR3 reads CAWSHRGVVYGYTF. CDR3 nucleotide sequence: TGTGCCTGGAGCCACCGCGGGGTGGTCTATGGCTACACCTTC. The full variable domain, in which reference TRBV30 and TRBJ1-2 provide the parts outside the CDR3, is SQTIHQWPATLVQPVGSPLSLECTVEGTSNPNLYWYRQAAGRGLQLLFYSVGIGQISSEVPQNLSASRPQDRQFILSSKKLLLSDSGFYLCAWSHRGVVYGYTFGSGTRLTVV.

The chain couples TRBV5-1 to TRBJ2-3; no clear D. Germline lookup yields CDR1 SGHRS and CDR2 YFSETQ. V was trimmed by 4 bases and J by 5 bases, leaving 8 bases between them. This CDR3 has 12 residues. The CDR3, as DNA: TGCGCCAGCAGCAAACCCGGAGATACGCAGTATTTT. Protein sequence: CASSKPGDTQYF.

The chain recombines TRBV6-5 with TRBJ1-2; D is possibly TRBD1 (5 bases). Germline CDR1 is MNHEY and CDR2 is SVGAGI. The V gene lost 6 bases and the J gene lost 8 bases, with 16 bases spanning the gap. This CDR3 contains 13 residues. The CDR3 nucleotides read TGTGCCAGCAGCGTACAGGAGTCTTCGGGCTACACCTTC. This sequence encodes CASSVQESSGYTF.